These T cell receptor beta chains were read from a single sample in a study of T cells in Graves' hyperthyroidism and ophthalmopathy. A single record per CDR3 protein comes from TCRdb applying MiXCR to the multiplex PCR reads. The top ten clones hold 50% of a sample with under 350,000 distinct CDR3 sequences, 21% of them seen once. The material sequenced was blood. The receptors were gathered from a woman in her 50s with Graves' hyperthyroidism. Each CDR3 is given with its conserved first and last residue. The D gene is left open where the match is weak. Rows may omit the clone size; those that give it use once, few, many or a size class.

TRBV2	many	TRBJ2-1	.	CASSEGGMDEQFF	TGTGCCAGCAGTGAAGGGGGTATGGATGAGCAGTTCTTC
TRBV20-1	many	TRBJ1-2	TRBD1	CSSPEPDRTYGYTF	TGCAGTTCACCTGAACCGGACAGGACCTATGGCTACACCTTC
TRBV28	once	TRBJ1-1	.	CASSTPQTMNTEAFF	TGTGCCAGCAGTACGCCACAGACTATGAACACTGAAGCTTTCTTT
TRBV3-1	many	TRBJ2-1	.	CASSQGQPNEQFF	TGTGCCAGCAGCCAAGGACAGCCTAATGAGCAGTTCTTC
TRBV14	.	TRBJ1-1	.	CASSQVGQKAFF	TGTGCCAGCAGCCAAGTTGGACAAAAAGCTTTCTTT
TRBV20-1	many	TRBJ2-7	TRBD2	CSAGGLAGGTGYEQYF	TGCAGTGCTGGAGGACTAGCGGGAGGAACTGGCTACGAGCAGTACTTC
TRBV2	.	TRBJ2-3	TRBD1	CASSSTGGKADTQYF	TGTGCCAGCAGTTCCACAGGGGGCAAGGCAGATACGCAGTATTTT
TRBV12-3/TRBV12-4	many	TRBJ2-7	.	CASSLLGAGEQYF	TGTGCCAGCAGTTTACTGGGGGCTGGCGAGCAGTACTTC
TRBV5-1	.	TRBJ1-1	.	CASSGQTNTEAFF	TGCGCCAGCAGCGGACAGACGAACACTGAAGCTTTCTTT
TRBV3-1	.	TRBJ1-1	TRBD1	CASSQPGQGNTEAFF	TGTGCCAGCAGCCAACCGGGACAGGGAAACACTGAAGCTTTCTTT
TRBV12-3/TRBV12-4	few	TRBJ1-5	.	CASSFGRGQPQHF	TGTGCCAGCAGTTTTGGGCGGGGTCAGCCCCAGCATTTT
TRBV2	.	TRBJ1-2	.	CASSEVDYGYTF	TGTGCCAGCAGTGAGGTGGACTATGGCTACACCTTC
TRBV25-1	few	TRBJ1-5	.	CASSDGPGHHNQPQHF	TGTGCCAGCAGTGATGGGCCGGGACACCACAATCAGCCCCAGCATTTT
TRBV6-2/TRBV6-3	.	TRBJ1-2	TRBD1	CASSAAGTVYGYTF	TGTGCCAGCAGCGCCGCCGGGACAGTATATGGCTACACCTTC
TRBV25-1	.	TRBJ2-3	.	CASSEWGDYTDTQYF	TGTGCCAGCAGTGAATGGGGAGACTACACAGATACGCAGTATTTT
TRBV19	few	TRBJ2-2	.	CASRGLSKAGELFF	TGTGCCAGTAGGGGACTCAGCAAGGCCGGGGAGCTGTTTTTT
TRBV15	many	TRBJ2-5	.	CATSRDSGNSQETQYF	TGTGCCACCAGCAGAGATTCAGGGAACAGCCAAGAGACCCAGTACTTC
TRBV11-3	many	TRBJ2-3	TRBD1	CASSFGTGQGPNTQYF	TGTGCCAGCAGCTTTGGGACGGGACAGGGGCCGAATACGCAGTATTTT
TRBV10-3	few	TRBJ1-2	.	CAISKVGQQNHGYTF	TGTGCCATCAGTAAAGTCGGGCAGCAGAACCATGGCTACACCTTC
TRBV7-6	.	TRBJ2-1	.	CASSLVSAGRGILNERFF	TGTGCCAGCAGCTTAGTGTCGGCGGGGCGCGGAATTCTCAATGAGCGGTTCTTC
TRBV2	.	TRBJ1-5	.	CASSERRRGNQPQHF	TGTGCCAGCAGTGAACGGAGAAGGGGCAATCAGCCCCAGCATTTT
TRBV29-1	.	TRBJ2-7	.	CSASVGGNVYEQYF	TGCAGCGCTTCGGTAGGGGGTAACGTATACGAGCAGTACTTC
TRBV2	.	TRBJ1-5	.	CASSLREQPQHF	TGTGCCAGCAGCTTACGCGAACAGCCCCAGCATTTT
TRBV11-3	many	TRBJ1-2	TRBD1	CASGDRGVYGYTF	TGTGCCAGCGGGGACAGGGGAGTCTATGGCTACACCTTC
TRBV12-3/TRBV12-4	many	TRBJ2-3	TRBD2	CASSPTSGLTDTQYF	TGTGCCAGCAGTCCGACTAGCGGACTCACAGATACGCAGTATTTT
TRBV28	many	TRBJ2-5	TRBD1	CASSTRTGVLETQYF	TGTGCCAGCAGTACTCGGACAGGGGTGTTAGAGACCCAGTACTTC
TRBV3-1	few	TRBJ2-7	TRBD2	CASSQEDGAGEFEQYF	TGTGCCAGCAGCCAAGAAGATGGGGCGGGGGAATTCGAGCAGTACTTC
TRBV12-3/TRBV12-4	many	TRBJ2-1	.	CASSLGPGISANEQFF	TGTGCCAGCAGTTTGGGCCCGGGCATATCGGCCAATGAGCAGTTCTTC
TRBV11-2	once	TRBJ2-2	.	CASSLDRAGGELFF	TGTGCCAGCAGCTTAGATCGGGCGGGCGGGGAGCTGTTTTTT